This T cell receptor beta chain was observed in a study of cytomegalovirus exposure and HLA in healthy donors. Researchers ran the PCR with 60 Vbeta and 13 Jbeta primers. Some clones are missing from TCRdb's copy, which holds only in-frame ones; the method was immunoSEQ multiplex PCR. The sample lists 35,000 to 50,000 clones, 60% to 85% seen once, with approximately 1.5% in the top ten. Donors counted as nominally healthy when sampled, yet unrecorded immune exposures were likely. The V gene's germline CDR1 is ENHRY and CDR2 SYGVKD. This CDR3 contains 15 residues. This sequence was found in a young man in good health and CMV-seronegative. The specimen was PBMCs. The chain recombines TRBV10-3 with TRBJ2-5, with 12 bases identical to TRBD2. The end of the DNA is better explained by TRBJ2-7, so the J call may be wrong. The CDR3 loop is CAISVSSGRGYEQYF. The DNA of the CDR3 is TGTGCCATCAGTGTTTCTAGCGGGAGGGGCTACGAGCAGTACTTC.